The present TCR beta chain was sequenced within a study of cytomegalovirus exposure and HLA in healthy donors. Study observations and caveats: The study assumed roughly uniform donor sequencing depth for presence/absence analyses. The dataset shows that most TCR sequences were rare, while some public TCRs occurred in many donors.

Comments on this clone: Its antigen is currently unknown.

60 Vbeta and 13 Jbeta primers were used in PCR. Produced via immunoSEQ multiplex PCR; TCRdb's table is partial and in-frame only. The sample shows about 97,000 clones, around 77% of them seen only once. V was shortened by 4 bases and J by 1 base, with 8 bases between the two germline ends. CDR1 is GTSNPN and CDR2 is SVGIG in the germline V gene (reference sequence). The CDR3 runs to 13 residues. What was sequenced was PBMCs. The chain employs TRBV30 and TRBJ2-1, with D unclear. The receptor was isolated from a male donor in good health and CMV-seropositive. The CDR3 nucleotides are TGTGCCTGGAAGCCTGATTCCTACAATGAGCAGTTCTTC. It encodes CAWKPDSYNEQFF. Complete variable domain (other parts from reference TRBV30 and TRBJ2-1): SQTIHQWPATLVQPVGSPLSLECTVEGTSNPNLYWYRQAAGRGLQLLFYSVGIGQISSEVPQNLSASRPQDRQFILSSKKLLLSDSGFYLCAWKPDSYNEQFFGPGTRLTVL.